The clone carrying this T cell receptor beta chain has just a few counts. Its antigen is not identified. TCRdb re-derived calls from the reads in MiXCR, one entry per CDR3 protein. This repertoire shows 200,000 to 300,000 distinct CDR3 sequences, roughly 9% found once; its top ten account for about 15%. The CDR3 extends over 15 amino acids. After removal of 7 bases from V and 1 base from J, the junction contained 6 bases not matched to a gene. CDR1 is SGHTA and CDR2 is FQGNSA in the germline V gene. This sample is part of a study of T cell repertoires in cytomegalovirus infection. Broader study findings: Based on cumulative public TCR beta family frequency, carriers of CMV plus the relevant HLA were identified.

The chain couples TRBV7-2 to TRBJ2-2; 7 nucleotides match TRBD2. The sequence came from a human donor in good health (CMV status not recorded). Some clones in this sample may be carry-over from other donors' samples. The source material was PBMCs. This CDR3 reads CASNFGGGNTGELFF. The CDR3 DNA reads TGTGCCAGCAACTTCGGCGGGGGGAACACCGGGGAGCTGTTTTTT.